This T cell receptor (beta chain) originates from a study of patients and donors after allogeneic stem cell transplantation. TCRdb itself ran the RT-PCR reads through MiXCR, one entry per CDR3 protein. The table has a few hundred thousand distinct CDR3 sequences, roughly 38% seen once. The V end was cut by 7 bases, the J end by 0 bases, with 13 bases between. The germline gives CDR1 MDHEN, CDR2 SYDVKM. The CDR3 extends over 15 amino acids. The sample consisted of blood, either unsorted or a sorted T cell fraction (not recorded which). The chain recombines TRBV28 with TRBJ1-3, with D tentatively TRBD1 (5 bases). This sequence was found in a human donor who was either an allogeneic HSCT recipient or a stem cell or donor lymphocyte infusion donor (not recorded which). It is not recorded whose cells these are; they may come from a transplant donor. CDR3 region: CASTHRGGSGNTIYF. CDR3 DNA sequence: TGTGCCAGCACCCACCGGGGGGGCTCTGGAAACACCATATATTTT.